The present entry profiles one T cell receptor beta chain with its context. As yet, its antigen is unknown. Trimming cost V 5 bases and J 2 bases, with 21 bases left between them. In germline, CDR1 is MNHEY, CDR2 SMNVEV (reference sequence). The CDR3 is made up of 17 amino acids. These data belong to a study of identical twins. Whole-study results and caveats: There were fewer insertions in abundant cord blood beta clonotypes, but memory repertoires showed no such pattern.

Addition of a universal primer site occurred through template switching, and cDNA carried unique molecular identifiers. TCRdb called the 5' RACE reads again in MiXCR, with one record for every CDR3 protein. Of about 300,000 distinct CDR3 sequences in the sample, 9% to 15% were seen once. In addition, the sample was reused for a study of yellow fever vaccine responses in identical twins.

The TCR was taken from a woman aged 18-29 years in good health. The sample was CD8+ T cells sorted from blood. The chain recombines TRBV27 with TRBJ2-5; no definite D call. The chain's CDR3 is CASSPRRPPGRQETQYF. CDR3 DNA: TGTGCCAGCAGTCCCAGACGGCCCCCCGGCCGACAAGAGACCCAGTACTTC.